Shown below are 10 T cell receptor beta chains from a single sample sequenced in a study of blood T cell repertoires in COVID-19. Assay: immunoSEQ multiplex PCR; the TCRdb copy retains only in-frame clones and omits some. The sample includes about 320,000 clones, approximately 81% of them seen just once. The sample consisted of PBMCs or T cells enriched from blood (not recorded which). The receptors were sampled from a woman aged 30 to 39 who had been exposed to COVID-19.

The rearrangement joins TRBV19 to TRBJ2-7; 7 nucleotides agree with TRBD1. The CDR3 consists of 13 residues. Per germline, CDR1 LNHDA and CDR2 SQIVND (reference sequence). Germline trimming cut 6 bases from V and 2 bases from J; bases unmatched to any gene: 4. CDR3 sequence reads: CASSPGQAYEQYF. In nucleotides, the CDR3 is TGTGCCAGTAGCCCCGGACAGGCCTACGAGCAGTACTTC.

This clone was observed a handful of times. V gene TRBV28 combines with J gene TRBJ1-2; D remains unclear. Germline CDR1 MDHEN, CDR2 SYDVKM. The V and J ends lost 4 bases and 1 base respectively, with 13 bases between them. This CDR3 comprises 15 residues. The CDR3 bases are TGTGCCAGCAGTTCGTCCGCGGGAGTTAACTATGGCTACACCTTC. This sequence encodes CASSSSAGVNYGYTF.

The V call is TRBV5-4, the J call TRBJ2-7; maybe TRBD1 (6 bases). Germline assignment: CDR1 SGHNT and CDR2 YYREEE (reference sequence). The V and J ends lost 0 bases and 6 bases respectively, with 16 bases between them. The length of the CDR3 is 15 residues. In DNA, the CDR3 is TGTGCCAGCAGCTTGGGAATGGGTAAGGGGGTCGAGCAGTACTTC. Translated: CASSLGMGKGVEQYF.

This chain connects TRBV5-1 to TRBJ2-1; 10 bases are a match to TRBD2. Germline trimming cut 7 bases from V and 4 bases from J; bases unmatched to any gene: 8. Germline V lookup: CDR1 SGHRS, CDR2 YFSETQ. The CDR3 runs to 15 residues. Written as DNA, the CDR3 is TGCGCCAGCGATGTTAGCGGGGGGCCGTACAATGAGCAGTTCTTC. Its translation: CASDVSGGPYNEQFF.

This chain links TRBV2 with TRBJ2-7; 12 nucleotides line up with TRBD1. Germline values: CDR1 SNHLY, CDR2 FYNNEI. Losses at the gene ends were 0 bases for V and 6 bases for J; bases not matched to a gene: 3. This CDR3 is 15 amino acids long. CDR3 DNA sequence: TGTGCCAGCAGTGAAGCGGGACAGGGGGCGGCCGAGCAGTACTTC. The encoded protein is CASSEAGQGAAEQYF.

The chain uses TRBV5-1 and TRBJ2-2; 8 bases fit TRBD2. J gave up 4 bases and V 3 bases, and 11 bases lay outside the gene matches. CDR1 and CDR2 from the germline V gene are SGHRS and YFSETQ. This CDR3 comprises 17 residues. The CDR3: CASSSKASGSITGELFF. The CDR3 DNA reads TGCGCCAGCAGCTCCAAGGCGAGCGGGAGTATCACCGGGGAGCTGTTTTTT.

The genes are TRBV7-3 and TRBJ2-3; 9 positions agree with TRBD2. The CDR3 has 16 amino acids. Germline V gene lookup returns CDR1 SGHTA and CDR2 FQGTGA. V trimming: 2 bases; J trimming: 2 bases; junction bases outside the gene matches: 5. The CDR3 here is CASSLGLAGITDTQYF. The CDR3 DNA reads TGTGCCAGCAGCTTAGGGCTAGCGGGGATCACAGATACGCAGTATTTT.

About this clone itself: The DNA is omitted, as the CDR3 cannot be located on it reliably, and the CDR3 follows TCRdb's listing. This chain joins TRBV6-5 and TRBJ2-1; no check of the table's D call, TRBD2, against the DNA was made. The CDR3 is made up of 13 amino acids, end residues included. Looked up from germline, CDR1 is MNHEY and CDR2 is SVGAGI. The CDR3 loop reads CASSSSTANEQFF.

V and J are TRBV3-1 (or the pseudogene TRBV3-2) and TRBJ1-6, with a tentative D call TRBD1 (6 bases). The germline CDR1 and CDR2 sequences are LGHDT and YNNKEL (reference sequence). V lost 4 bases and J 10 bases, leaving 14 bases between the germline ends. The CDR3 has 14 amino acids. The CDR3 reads CASSPQGRGSPLHF. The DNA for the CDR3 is TGTGCCAGCAGCCCACAGGGACGGGGCTCACCCCTCCACTTT.

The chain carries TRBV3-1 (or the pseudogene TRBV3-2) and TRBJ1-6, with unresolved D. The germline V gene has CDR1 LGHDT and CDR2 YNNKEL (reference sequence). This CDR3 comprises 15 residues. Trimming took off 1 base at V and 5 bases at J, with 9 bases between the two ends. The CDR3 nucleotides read TGTGCCAGCAGCCAAGCCTATTCCCATAATTCACCCCTCCACTTT. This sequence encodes CASSQAYSHNSPLHF.